The T cell receptor (beta chain) described here comes from a study of human T cells and chemical hapten exposure. Stated time point: patch test 3, about 24 weeks after DPC sensitization. Treatment here: therapeutic diphenylcyclopropenone sensitization with weekly scalp DPC. Per the germline V gene, CDR1 is LGHDT and CDR2 is YNNKEL (reference sequence). J was trimmed by 4 bases and V by 1 base; bases with no gene match: 6. This CDR3 region has 16 residues. For the library, individual cDNA molecules each received unique molecular identifiers. A single record per CDR3 protein comes from TCRdb applying MiXCR to the RACE reads. The top ten clones hold roughly 5.7% of a sample with about 82,000 distinct CDR3 sequences, 13% of them seen once.

The source material was whole blood, sampled in connection with sensitization to the hapten diphenylcyclopropenone (DPC). The chain employs TRBV3-1 and TRBJ2-1; 8 bases line up with TRBD1. This sequence was found in a woman in her 50s with alopecia areata. Some clones in this sample may be carry-over from other donors' samples. The CDR3 sequence: CASSQGAQGVYNEQFF. DNA for the CDR3: TGTGCCAGCAGCCAAGGGGCACAGGGGGTGTACAATGAGCAGTTCTTC.